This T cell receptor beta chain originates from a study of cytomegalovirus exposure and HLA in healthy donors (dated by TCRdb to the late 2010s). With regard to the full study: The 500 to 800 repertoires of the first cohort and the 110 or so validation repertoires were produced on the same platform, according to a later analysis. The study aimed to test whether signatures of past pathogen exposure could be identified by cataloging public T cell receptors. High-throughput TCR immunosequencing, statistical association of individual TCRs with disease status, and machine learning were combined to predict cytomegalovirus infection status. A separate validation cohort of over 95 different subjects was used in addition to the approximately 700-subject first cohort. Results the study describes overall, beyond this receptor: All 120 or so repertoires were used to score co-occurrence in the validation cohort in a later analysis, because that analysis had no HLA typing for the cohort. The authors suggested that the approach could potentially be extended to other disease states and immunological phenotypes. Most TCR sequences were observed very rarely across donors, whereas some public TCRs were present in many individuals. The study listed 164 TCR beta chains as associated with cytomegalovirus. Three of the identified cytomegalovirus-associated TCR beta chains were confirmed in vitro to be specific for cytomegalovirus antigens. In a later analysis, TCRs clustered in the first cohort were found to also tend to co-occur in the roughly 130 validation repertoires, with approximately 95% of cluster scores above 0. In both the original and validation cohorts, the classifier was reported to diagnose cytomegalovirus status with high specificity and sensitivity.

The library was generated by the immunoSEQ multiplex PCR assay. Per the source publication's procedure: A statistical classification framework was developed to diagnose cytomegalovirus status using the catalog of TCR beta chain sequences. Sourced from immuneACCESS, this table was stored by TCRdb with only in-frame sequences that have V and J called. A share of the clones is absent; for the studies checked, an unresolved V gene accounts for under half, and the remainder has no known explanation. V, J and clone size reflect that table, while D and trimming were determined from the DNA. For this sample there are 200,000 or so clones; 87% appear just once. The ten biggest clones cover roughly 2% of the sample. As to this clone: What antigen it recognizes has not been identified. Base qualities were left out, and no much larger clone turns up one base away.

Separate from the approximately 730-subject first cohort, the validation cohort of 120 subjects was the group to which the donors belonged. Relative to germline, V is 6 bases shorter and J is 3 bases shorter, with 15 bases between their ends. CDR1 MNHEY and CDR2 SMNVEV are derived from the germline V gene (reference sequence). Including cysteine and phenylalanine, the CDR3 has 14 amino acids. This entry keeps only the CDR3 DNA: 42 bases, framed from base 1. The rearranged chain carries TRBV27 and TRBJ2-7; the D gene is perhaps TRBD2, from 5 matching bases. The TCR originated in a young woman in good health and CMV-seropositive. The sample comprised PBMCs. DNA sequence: TGTGCCAGCAGCCCCAGTAGCGTGGGCTACGAGCAGTACTTC. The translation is CASSPSSVGYEQYF.